A selection of T cell receptor beta chains follows, all from one sample in a study of T cells in Graves' hyperthyroidism and ophthalmopathy. TCRdb reprocessed the multiplex PCR reads via MiXCR and lists one record per CDR3 protein. The profile shows about 250,000 distinct CDR3 sequences, about 20% of them singletons. The sequencing sample was made of blood. These receptors were taken from a man aged 30-40 years with Graves' ophthalmopathy. Each CDR3 is given with its conserved first and last residue. Fields, in order: V gene, J gene, clone size, CDR3 protein. Size is omitted from some rows. Given values are once, few, many or a class for expanded clones.

V: TRBV7-6
J: TRBJ2-3
size: few
CDR3: CASSLGSGGGTDTQYF

V: TRBV27
J: TRBJ1-1
size: many
CDR3: CASSLFGGPNTEAFF

V: TRBV5-1
J: TRBJ1-6
size: -
CDR3: CASSPGQGLWDNSPLHF

V: TRBV19
J: TRBJ2-3
size: -
CDR3: CASGFGASDTQYF

V: TRBV15
J: TRBJ2-7
size: few
CDR3: CATSRDRARADEQYF

V: TRBV11-1
J: TRBJ2-1
size: many
CDR3: CASSLRRPGLAGGPSEFF

V: TRBV28
J: TRBJ2-3
size: few
CDR3: CASSLRVGTDTQYF

V: TRBV28
J: TRBJ1-5
size: few
CDR3: CASSFWDRGSNQPQHF

V: TRBV2
J: TRBJ2-1
size: many
CDR3: CASSDETSGSKDEQFF

V: TRBV5-6
J: TRBJ2-3
size: few
CDR3: CASSLEGRRGLVGTQYF

V: TRBV2
J: TRBJ2-1
size: -
CDR3: CASSGTSSYNEQFF

V: TRBV4-1
J: TRBJ1-6
size: -
CDR3: CASSQEGQSSYNSPLHF

V: TRBV2
J: TRBJ2-7
size: -
CDR3: CASSSGRNSYEQYF

V: TRBV27
J: TRBJ2-7
size: few
CDR3: CASSFQGDEDEQYF

V: TRBV2
J: TRBJ2-7
size: many
CDR3: CASSDKPSSPYEQYF

V: TRBV28
J: TRBJ2-7
size: many
CDR3: CASSSGRMTSGRWGEQYF

V: TRBV12-3/TRBV12-4
J: TRBJ1-5
size: few
CDR3: CASRQGVKEPQHF

V: TRBV7-2
J: TRBJ2-2
size: -
CDR3: CASSLYLGGAYTGELFF

V: TRBV27
J: TRBJ2-7
size: few
CDR3: CASSPGPAYEQYF

V: TRBV12-5
J: TRBJ2-5
size: -
CDR3: CASAWTGKETQYF

V: TRBV20-1
J: TRBJ1-2
size: few
CDR3: CSARDLVGLKNGYTF

V: TRBV10-2
J: TRBJ1-2
size: -
CDR3: CASSESIGTGSYGYTF

V: TRBV2
J: TRBJ1-2
size: -
CDR3: CASSDRAGYYGYTF

V: TRBV28
J: TRBJ2-7
size: many
CDR3: CASSLEGLAPYEQYF

V: TRBV19
J: TRBJ1-5
size: -
CDR3: CATKTLLYRDQPQHF

V: TRBV19
J: TRBJ2-1
size: -
CDR3: CASSYREGLNEQFF

V: TRBV27
J: TRBJ2-1
size: few
CDR3: CASSLGFGVQRGYNEQFF

V: TRBV5-1
J: TRBJ1-5
size: many
CDR3: CASSLSGAAGQPQHF

V: TRBV7-9
J: TRBJ2-5
size: few
CDR3: CASSPATSETQYF

V: TRBV24-1
J: TRBJ2-1
size: -
CDR3: CATSDTSEEQFF

V: TRBV20-1
J: TRBJ2-7
size: few
CDR3: CSARDLGSYEQYF

V: TRBV6-1
J: TRBJ1-1
size: -
CDR3: CASSMDSPGANTEAFF

V: TRBV5-1
J: TRBJ2-2
size: few
CDR3: CASSLPTDNAGELFF

V: TRBV24-1
J: TRBJ1-1
size: -
CDR3: CATSGNLNTEAFF

V: TRBV20-1
J: TRBJ2-7
size: few
CDR3: CSAPAASSYEQYF

V: TRBV9
J: TRBJ2-7
size: -
CDR3: CASSVQPPSRGGNEQYF

V: TRBV12-3/TRBV12-4
J: TRBJ1-1
size: few
CDR3: CASSLGASAFF

V: TRBV20-1
J: TRBJ1-5
size: few
CDR3: CSALDRDAQPQHF

V: TRBV19
J: TRBJ2-1
size: -
CDR3: CASSNRGRGYNEQFF

V: TRBV5-6
J: TRBJ2-5
size: few
CDR3: CASSNTENVETQYF

V: TRBV6-1
J: TRBJ2-7
size: -
CDR3: CASTATTNRYEQYF

V: TRBV12-3/TRBV12-4
J: TRBJ2-7
size: many
CDR3: CASSLWIQNEQYF

V: TRBV6-1
J: TRBJ1-1
size: many
CDR3: CASSYGPGPEGTEAFF

V: TRBV12-3/TRBV12-4
J: TRBJ2-7
size: few
CDR3: CASSLHPAGVNEQYF

V: TRBV5-1
J: TRBJ2-2
size: -
CDR3: CASSSGLYPTNTGELFF

V: TRBV20-1
J: TRBJ2-5
size: -
CDR3: CSAILAGTLETQYF